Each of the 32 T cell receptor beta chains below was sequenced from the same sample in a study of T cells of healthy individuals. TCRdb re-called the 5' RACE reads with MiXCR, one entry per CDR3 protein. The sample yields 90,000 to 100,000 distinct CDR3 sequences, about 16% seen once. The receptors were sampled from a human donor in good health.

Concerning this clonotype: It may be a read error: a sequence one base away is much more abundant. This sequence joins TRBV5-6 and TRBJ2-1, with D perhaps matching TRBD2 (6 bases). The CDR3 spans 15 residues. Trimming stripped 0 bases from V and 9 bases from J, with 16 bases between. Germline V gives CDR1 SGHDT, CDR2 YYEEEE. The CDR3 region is CASSLGLSGDSEQFF. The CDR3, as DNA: TGTGCCAGCAGCTTGGGGCTATCGGGAGACAGTGAGCAGTTCTTC.

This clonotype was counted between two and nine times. CDR3 nucleotides: TGCAGTGCGTCGGCCCCGAACACCGGGGAGCTGTTTTTT. As protein: CSASAPNTGELFF. This chain joins TRBV20-1 and TRBJ2-2; D remains unclear. Between the trimmed V and J ends, which lost 6 bases and 0 bases, there was a span of 8 bases. Per the germline V gene, CDR1 is DFQATT and CDR2 is SNEGSKA (reference sequence). This CDR3 has 13 residues.

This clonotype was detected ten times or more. The CDR3 is CASSLPGQYEQYF. Written as DNA, the CDR3 is TGTGCCAGCAGCTTGCCGGGACAGTACGAGCAGTACTTC. V usage is TRBV5-6 and J usage is TRBJ2-7; 7 positions agree with TRBD1. Losses at the gene ends were 1 base for V and 4 bases for J; bases not matched to a gene: 2. Looked up from germline, CDR1 is SGHDT and CDR2 is YYEEEE. The CDR3 totals 13 residues.

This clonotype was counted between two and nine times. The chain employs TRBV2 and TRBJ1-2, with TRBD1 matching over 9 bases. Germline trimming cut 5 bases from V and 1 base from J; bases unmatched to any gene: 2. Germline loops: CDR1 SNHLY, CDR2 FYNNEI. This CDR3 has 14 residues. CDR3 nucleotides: TGTGCCAGCAGTAGGACAGGGGTTAACTATGGCTACACCTTC. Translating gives CASSRTGVNYGYTF.

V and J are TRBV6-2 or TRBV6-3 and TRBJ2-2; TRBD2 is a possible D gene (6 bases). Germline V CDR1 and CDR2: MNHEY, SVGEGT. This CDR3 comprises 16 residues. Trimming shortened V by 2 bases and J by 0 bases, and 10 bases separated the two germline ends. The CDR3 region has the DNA TGTGCCAGCAGTTACGGGGGGACCCCGAACACCGGGGAGCTGTTTTTT. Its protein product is CASSYGGTPNTGELFF.

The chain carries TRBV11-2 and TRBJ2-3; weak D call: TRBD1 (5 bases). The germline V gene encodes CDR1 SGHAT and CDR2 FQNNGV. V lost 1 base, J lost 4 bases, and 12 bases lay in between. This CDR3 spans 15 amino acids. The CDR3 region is CASSLAGRAPDTQYF. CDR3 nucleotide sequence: TGTGCCAGCAGCTTAGCGGGCAGGGCTCCAGATACGCAGTATTTT.

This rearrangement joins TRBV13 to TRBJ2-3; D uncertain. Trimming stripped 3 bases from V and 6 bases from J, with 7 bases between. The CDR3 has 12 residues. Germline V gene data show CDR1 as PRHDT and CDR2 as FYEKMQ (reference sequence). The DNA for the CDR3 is TGTGCCAGCAGCTTTGAAGGGGATACGCAGTATTTT. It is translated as CASSFEGDTQYF.

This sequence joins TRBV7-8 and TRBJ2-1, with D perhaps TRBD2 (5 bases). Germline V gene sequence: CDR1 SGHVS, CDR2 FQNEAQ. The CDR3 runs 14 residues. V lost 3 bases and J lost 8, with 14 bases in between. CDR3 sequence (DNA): TGTGCCAGCAGCTTCGGACGGAGGCACGATGAGCAGTTCTTC. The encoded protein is CASSFGRRHDEQFF.

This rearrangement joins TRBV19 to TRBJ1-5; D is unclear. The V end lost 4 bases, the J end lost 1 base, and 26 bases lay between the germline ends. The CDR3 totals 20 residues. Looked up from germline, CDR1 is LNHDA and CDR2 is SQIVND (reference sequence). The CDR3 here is CASSTKHYQLRVRSNQPQHF. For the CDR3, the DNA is TGTGCCAGTAGTACCAAACATTACCAACTGAGGGTCAGAAGCAATCAGCCCCAGCATTTT. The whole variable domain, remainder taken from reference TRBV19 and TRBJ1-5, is DGGITQSPKYLFRKEGQNVTLSCEQNLNHDAMYWYRQDPGQGLRLIYYSQIVNDFQKGDIAEGYSVSREKKESFPLTVTSAQKNPTAFYLCASSTKHYQLRVRSNQPQHFGDGTRLSIL.

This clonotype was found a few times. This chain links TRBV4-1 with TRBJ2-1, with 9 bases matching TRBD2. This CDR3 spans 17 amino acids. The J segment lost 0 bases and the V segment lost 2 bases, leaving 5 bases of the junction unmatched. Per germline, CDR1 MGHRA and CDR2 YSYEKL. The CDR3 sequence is CASSQYSGSNSYNEQFF. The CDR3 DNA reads TGCGCCAGCAGCCAATATAGCGGGAGTAACTCCTACAATGAGCAGTTCTTC.

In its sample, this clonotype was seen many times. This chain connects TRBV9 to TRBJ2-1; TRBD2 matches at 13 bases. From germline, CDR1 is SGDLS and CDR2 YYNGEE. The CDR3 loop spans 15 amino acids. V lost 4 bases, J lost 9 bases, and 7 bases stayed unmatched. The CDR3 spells CASSLRLAGGGEQFF. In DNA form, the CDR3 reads TGTGCCAGCAGCCTCAGACTAGCGGGGGGCGGTGAGCAGTTCTTC. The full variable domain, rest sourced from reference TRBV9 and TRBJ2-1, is DSGVTQTPKHLITATGQRVTLRCSPRSGDLSVYWYQQSLDQGLQFLIQYYNGEERAKGNILERFSAQQFPDLHSELNLSSLELGDSALYFCASSLRLAGGGEQFFGPGTRLTVL.

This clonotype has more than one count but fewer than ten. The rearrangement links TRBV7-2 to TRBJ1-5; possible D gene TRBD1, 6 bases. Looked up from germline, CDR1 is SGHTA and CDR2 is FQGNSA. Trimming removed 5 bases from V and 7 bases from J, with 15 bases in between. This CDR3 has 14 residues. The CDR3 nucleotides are TGTGCCAGCAGCCCGACAGGTAACCGGCAGCCCCAGCATTTT. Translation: CASSPTGNRQPQHF.

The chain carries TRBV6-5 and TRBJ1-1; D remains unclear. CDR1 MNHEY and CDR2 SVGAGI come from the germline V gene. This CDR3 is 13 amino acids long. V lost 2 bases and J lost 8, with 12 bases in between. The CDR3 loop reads CASSYNPQLEAFF. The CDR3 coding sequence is TGTGCCAGCAGTTACAACCCCCAGTTGGAAGCTTTCTTT.

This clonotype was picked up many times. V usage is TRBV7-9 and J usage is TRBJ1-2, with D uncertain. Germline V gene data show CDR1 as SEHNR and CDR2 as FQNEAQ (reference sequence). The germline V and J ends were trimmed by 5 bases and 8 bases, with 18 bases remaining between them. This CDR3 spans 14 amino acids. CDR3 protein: CASSPWTDSPGYTF. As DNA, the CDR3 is TGTGCCAGCAGCCCCTGGACGGACTCTCCCGGCTACACCTTC.

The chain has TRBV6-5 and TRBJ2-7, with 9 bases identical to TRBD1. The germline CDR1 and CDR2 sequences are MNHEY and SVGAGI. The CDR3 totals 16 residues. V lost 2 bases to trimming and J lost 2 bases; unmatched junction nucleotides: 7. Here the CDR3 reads CASSYGGTGSPYEQYF. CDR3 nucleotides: TGTGCCAGCAGTTACGGTGGGACAGGGTCCCCCTACGAGCAGTACTTC.

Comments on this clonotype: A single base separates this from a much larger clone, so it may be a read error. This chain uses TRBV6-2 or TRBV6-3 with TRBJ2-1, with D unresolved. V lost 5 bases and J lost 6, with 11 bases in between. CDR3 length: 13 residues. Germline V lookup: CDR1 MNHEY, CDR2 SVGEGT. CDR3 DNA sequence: TGTGCCAGCAGTCTCCCATTTTGCAATGAGCAGTTCTTC. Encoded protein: CASSLPFCNEQFF.

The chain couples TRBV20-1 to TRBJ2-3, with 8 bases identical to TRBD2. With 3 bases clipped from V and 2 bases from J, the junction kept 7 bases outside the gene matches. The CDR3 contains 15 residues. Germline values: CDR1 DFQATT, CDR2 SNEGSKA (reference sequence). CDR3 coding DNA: TGCAGTGCTAGCAGACTAGCGACCCTCACAGATACGCAGTATTTT. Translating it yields CSASRLATLTDTQYF.

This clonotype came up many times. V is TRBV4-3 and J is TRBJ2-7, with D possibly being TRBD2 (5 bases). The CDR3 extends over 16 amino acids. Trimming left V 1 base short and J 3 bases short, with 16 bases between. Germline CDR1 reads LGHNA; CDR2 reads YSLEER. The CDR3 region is CASSQGAPDFNYEQYF. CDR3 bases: TGCGCCAGCAGCCAAGGTGCCCCGGACTTTAACTACGAGCAGTACTTC.

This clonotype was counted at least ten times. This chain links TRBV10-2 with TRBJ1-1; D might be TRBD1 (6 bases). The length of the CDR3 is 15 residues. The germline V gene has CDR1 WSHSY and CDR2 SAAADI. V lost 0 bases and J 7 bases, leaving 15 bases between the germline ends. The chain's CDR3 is CASSESQGGRSEAFF. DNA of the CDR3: TGCGCCAGCAGTGAGTCGCAAGGGGGGCGAAGTGAAGCTTTCTTT.

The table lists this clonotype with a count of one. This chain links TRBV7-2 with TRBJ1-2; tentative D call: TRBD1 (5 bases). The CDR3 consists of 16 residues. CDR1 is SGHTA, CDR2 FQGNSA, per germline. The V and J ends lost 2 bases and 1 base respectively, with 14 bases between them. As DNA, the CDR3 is TGTGCCAGCAGCTTACGCCCTATGGACAATAACTATGGCTACACCTTC. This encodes CASSLRPMDNNYGYTF. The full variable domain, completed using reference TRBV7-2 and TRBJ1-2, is GAGVSQSPSNKVTEKGKDVELRCDPISGHTALYWYRQSLGQGLEFLIYFQGNSAPDKSGLPSDRFSAERTGGSVSTLTIQRTQQEDSAVYLCASSLRPMDNNYGYTFGSGTRLTVV.

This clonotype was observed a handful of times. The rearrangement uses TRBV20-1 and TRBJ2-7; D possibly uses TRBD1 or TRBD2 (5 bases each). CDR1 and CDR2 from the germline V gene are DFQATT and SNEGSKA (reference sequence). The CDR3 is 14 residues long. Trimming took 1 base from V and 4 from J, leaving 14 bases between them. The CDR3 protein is CSARGYPWGYEQYF. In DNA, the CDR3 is TGCAGTGCTAGAGGGTACCCATGGGGGTACGAGCAGTACTTC.

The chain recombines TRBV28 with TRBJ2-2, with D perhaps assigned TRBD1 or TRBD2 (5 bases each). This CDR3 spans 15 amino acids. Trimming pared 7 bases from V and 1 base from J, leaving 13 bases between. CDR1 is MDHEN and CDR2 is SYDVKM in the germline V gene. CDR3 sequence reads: CASIPGQLNTGELFF. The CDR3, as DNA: TGTGCCAGCATTCCGGGGCAGTTGAACACCGGGGAGCTGTTTTTT.

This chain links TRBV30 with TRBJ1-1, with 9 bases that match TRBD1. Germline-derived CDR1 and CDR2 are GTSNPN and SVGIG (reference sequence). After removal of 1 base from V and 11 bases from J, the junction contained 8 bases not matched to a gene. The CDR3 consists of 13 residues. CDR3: CAWSGDRAPGAFF. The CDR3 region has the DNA TGTGCCTGGAGTGGGGACAGGGCCCCTGGGGCTTTCTTT.

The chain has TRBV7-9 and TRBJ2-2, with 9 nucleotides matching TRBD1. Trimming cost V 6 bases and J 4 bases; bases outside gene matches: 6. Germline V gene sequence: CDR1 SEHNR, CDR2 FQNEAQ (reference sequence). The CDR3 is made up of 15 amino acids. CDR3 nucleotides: TGTGCCAGCAGTAACCGGGACAGGGCCACCGGGGAGCTGTTTTTT. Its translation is CASSNRDRATGELFF.

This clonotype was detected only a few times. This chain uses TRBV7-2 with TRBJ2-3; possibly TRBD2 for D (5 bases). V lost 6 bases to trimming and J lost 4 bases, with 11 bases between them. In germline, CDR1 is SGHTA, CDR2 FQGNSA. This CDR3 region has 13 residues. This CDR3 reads CASRLLVADTQYF. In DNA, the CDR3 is TGTGCCAGCAGGTTACTAGTTGCAGATACGCAGTATTTT.

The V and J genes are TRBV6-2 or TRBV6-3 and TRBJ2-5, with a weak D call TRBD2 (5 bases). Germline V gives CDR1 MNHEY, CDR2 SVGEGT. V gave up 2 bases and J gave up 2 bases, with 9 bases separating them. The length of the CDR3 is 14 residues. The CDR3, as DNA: TGTGCCAGCAGTTACCGCGGCGGGCAAGAGACCCAGTACTTC. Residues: CASSYRGGQETQYF.

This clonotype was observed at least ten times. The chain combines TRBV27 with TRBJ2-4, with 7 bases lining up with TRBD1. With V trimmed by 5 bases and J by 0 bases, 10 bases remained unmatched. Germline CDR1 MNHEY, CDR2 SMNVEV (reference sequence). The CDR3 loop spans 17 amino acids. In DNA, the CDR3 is TGTGCCAGCAGTCCACTATGGACAGGCGAAGCCAAAAACATTCAGTACTTC. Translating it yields CASSPLWTGEAKNIQYF.

The CDR3: CASNLGGLRETQYF. The CDR3 DNA reads TGTGCCAGCAACCTTGGGGGACTCCGAGAGACCCAGTACTTC. This chain joins TRBV11-2 and TRBJ2-5, with D possibly matching TRBD2 (6 bases). Germline CDR1 and CDR2: SGHAT and FQNNGV. V was trimmed by 7 bases and J by 4 bases, leaving 16 bases between them. The CDR3 is 14 amino acids.

CDR3 sequence (DNA): TGTGCCAGCAGCCACAGGGACAGACCTTACAATGAGCAGTTCTTC. The encoded protein is CASSHRDRPYNEQFF. This chain uses TRBV4-2 with TRBJ2-1; 7 positions agree with TRBD1. CDR3 length equals 15 residues. Germline CDR1 is LGHNA and CDR2 is YNFKEQ. The J segment lost 4 bases and the V segment lost 3 bases, leaving 6 bases of the junction unmatched.

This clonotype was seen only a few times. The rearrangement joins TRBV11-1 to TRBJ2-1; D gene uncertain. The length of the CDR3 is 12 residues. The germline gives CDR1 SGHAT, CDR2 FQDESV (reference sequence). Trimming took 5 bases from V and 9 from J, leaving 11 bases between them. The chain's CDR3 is CASSQPPGEQFF. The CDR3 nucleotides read TGTGCCAGCAGCCAACCACCGGGTGAGCAGTTCTTC.

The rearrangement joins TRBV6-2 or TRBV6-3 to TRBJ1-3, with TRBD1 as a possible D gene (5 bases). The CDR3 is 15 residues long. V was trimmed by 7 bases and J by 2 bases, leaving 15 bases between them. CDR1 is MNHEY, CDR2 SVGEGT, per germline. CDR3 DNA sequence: TGTGCCAGCAACCCGCCAGGGAGCCCTGGAAACACCATATATTTT. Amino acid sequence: CASNPPGSPGNTIYF.

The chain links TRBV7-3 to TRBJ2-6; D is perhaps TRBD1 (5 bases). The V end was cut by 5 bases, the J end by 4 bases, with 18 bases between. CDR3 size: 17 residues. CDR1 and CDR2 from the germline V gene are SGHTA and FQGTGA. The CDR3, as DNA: TGTGCCAGCAGCCCGACAAACGCAGGGTCCGGGGCCAACGTCCTGACTTTC. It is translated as CASSPTNAGSGANVLTF.